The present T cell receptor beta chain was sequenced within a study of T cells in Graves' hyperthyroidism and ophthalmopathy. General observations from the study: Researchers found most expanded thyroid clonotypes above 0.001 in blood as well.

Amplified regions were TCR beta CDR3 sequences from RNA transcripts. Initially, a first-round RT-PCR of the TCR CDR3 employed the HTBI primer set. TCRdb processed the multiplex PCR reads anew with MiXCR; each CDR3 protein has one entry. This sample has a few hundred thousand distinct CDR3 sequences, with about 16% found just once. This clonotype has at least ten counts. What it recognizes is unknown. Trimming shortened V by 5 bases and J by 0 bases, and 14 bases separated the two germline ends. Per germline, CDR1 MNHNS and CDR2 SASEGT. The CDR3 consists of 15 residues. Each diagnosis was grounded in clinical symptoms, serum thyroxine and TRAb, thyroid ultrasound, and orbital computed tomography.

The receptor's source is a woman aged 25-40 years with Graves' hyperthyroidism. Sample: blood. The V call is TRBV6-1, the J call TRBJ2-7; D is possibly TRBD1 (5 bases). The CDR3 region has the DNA TGTGCCAGCAGTACCCGACAGACATTCTCCTACGAGCAGTACTTC. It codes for CASSTRQTFSYEQYF.